Sequencing of this T cell receptor beta chain was carried out in a study of blood T cell repertoires in COVID-19. Across the whole study: Samples representing acute and convalescent COVID-19 were sourced from the United States, Italy and Spain. PBMCs, B-cell-depleted T cells, or T cells were the source of the cDNA or gDNA that made up the material.

Under the authors' procedure: The authors estimated nucleated cell counts from reference gene primer amplification. TCRdb's table, derived via immunoSEQ multiplex PCR, lists solely in-frame clones and lacks some. The DNA gave D and trimming, while V, J and clone size come from that table. The sample carries around 200,000 clones, 86% recorded once. The CDR3 is 13 residues long. Germline assignment: CDR1 MNHEY and CDR2 SVGAGI. Trimming took off 4 bases at V and 0 bases at J, with 4 bases between the two ends. The sequence was collected from a man aged 45-65 years with acute or convalescent COVID-19. The gene calls are TRBV6-5 and TRBJ1-3; no clear D gene. Material: peripheral blood. CDR3 coding DNA: TGTGCCAGCAGTTCCAACTCTGGAAACACCATATATTTT. Translating gives CASSSNSGNTIYF.